This T cell receptor (beta chain) emerged from a study of blood T cells in healthy people across ages. A second PCR of 7 to 11 cycles used a sample-barcoded 5' primer and a J-beta primer mix. One entry per CDR3 protein, called by TCRdb with MiXCR from the 5' RACE reads. The table lists 950,000 to 1,200,000 distinct CDR3 sequences, around two fifths of them singletons. This clonotype was seen just once. Donation came from healthy Caucasian individuals in Russia who were aged about 6 to 100. Peripheral blood, 9.5 to 10 milliliters per donor, was collected. Extracted total RNA amounted to at least 6 micrograms for each sample. The clonotype was recovered from a man aged 18 to 30 in good health. Source material: blood.

The CDR3 nucleotides are TGTGCCAGCAGCTTAAATCCCGCTAGCGTCGATGAGCAGTACTTC. Translation: CASSLNPASVDEQYF. V gene TRBV7-8 combines with J gene TRBJ2-7, with a possible D match to TRBD2 (6 bases). The V end lost 2 bases, the J end lost 7 bases, and 18 bases lay between the germline ends. The CDR3 is made up of 15 amino acids. Germline V gives CDR1 SGHVS, CDR2 FQNEAQ.